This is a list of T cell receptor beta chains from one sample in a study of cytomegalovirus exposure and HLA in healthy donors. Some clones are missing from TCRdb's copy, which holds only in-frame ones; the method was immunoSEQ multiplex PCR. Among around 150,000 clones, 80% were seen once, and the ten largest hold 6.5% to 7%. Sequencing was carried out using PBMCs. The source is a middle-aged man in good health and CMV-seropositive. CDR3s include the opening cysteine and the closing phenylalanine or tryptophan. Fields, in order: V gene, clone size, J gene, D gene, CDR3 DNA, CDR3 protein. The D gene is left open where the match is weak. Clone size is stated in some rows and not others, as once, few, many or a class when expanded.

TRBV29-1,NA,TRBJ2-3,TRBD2,TGCAGCGTCCTGACTAGCGGGGTTAGCACAGATACGCAGTATTTT,CSVLTSGVSTDTQYF
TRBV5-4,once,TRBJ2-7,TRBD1,TGTGCCAGCAGCTTGCAGACAGGGGGCTACGAGCAGTACTTC,CASSLQTGGYEQYF
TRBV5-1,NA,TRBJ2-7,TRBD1,TGCGCCAGCAGCCAAGGCGGGACAGGGTCCTACGAGCAGTACTTC,CASSQGGTGSYEQYF
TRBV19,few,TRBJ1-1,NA,TGTGCCAGAATGGGTTCCGCGGGCACTGAAGCTTTCTTT,CARMGSAGTEAFF
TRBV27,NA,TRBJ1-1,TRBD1,TGTGCCAGCAGTCGGCGACAGGGGGCTTTCTCTGAAGCTTTCTTT,CASSRRQGAFSEAFF
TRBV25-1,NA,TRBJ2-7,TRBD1,TGTGCCAGCAGAGAGACCGGGACAGCCTACGAGCAGTACTTC,CASRETGTAYEQYF
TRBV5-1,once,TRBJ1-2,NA,TGCGCCAGCACCCCGACCCCAGGAACGCATGGCTACACCTTC,CASTPTPGTHGYTF
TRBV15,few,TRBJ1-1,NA,TGTGCCACCAGCAGAGATCGAAGGGGACGGAGGGTCCCTGAAGCTTTCTTT,CATSRDRRGRRVPEAFF
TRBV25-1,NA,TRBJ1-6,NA,TGTGCCAGCACCCAGGACAATAAACTATTGGGTTCACCCCTCCACTTT,CASTQDNKLLGSPLHF
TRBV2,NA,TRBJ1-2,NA,TGTGCCAGCAGTGAGTCGACAGATTACTATGGCTACACCTTC,CASSESTDYYGYTF
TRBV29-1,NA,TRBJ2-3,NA,TGCAGCGTTGTTTTCCAGGGCACGAGTCCGTATTTT,CSVVFQGTSPYF
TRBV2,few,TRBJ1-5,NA,TGTGCCAGCAGTACGCGGGGGGGCAGTTATAGCAATCAGCCCCAGCATTTT,CASSTRGGSYSNQPQHF
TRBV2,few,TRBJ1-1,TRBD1,TGTGCCAGCAGTCGACAGGGACTCACTGAAGCTTTCTTT,CASSRQGLTEAFF
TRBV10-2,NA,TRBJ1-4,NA,TGCGCCAGCTGGACAAAACAGGGATCTAATGAAAAACTGTTTTTT,CASWTKQGSNEKLFF
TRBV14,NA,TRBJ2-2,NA,TGTGCCAGCAGCCAAGATTTCGTAAACACCGGGGAGCTGTTTTTT,CASSQDFVNTGELFF
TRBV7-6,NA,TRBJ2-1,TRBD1,TGTGCCAGCAGCCCTGGTGGACAGGTGCAGCAGTTCTTC,CASSPGGQVQQFF
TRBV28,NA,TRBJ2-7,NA,TGTGCCAGCAGTCTTTATTACTACGAGCAGTACTTC,CASSLYYYEQYF
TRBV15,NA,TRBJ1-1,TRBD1,TGTGCCACCAGCAGAAGCACAGGGGGCTACACTGAAGCTTTCTTT,CATSRSTGGYTEAFF
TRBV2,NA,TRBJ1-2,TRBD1,TGTGCCAGCAGTGAATGGGACAGGGCCTGGGACTATGGCTACACCTTC,CASSEWDRAWDYGYTF
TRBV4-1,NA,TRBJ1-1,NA,TGCGCCAGCAGCCTTCGCGGGGGGGGGAACACTGAAGCTTTCTTT,CASSLRGGGNTEAFF